This TCR beta chain was retrieved from a study of technical replicates of blood from a few donors. Profiling relied on immunoSEQ multiplex PCR, and the TCRdb table lists in-frame clones only, not all of them. The table includes under 15,000 clones, about 95% detected once. The CDR3 is made up of 13 amino acids. The junction had 3 bases not matched to a gene; V was cut back by 7 bases and J by 1 base. Germline lookup yields CDR1 GTSNPN and CDR2 SVGIG (reference sequence). Specimen: PBMCs. V gene TRBV30 combines with J gene TRBJ1-5, with 8 bases identical to TRBD1. The clonotype originates from a human donor in good health. The CDR3 bases are TGTGCCTCCCGGGACAGGAGCAATCAGCCCCAGCATTTT. It codes for CASRDRSNQPQHF.